Here is one T cell receptor (beta chain) with its context. Its antigen is unknown. The source of the sample is a study of T cells after yellow fever vaccination. After removal of 8 bases from V and 5 bases from J, the junction contained 17 bases not matched to a gene. CDR3 length: 17 residues. Germline CDR1 reads SEHNR; CDR2 reads FQNEAQ (reference sequence). Points from the study as a whole: Peak timing came faster in the weaker secondary response, day 5 versus 15.

TCRdb called the 5' RACE reads again in MiXCR, with one record for every CDR3 protein. This table holds under 200,000 distinct CDR3 sequences, roughly 9.6% found once. The sample here was CD8+ T cells sorted from PBMCs, taken 15 days after the yellow fever booster vaccination. This chain connects TRBV7-9 to TRBJ2-1; 8 positions match TRBD2. The TCR originated in a man aged 18 to 30 who received the YFV17D yellow fever vaccine. CDR3 sequence (DNA): TGTGCCAGCGACTTTTCGGCTGCCGGGGGGGCCAACAATGAGCAGTTCTTC. Translated, it gives CASDFSAAGGANNEQFF.